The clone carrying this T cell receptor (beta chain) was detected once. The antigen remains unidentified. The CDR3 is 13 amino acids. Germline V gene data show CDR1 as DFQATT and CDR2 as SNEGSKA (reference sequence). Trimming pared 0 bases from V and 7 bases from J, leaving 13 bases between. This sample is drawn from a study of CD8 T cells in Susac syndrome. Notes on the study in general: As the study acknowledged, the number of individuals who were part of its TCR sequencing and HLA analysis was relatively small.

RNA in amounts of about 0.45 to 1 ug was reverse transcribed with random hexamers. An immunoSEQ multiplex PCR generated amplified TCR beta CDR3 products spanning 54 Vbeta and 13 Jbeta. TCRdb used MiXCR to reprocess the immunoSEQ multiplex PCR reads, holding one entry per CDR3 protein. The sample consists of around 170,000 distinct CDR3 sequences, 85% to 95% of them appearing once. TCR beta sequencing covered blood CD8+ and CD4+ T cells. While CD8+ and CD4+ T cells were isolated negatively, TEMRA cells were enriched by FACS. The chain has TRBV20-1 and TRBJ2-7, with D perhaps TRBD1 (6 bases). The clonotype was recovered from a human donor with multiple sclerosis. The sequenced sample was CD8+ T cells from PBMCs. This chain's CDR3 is CSARDPTGREQYF. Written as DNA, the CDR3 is TGCAGTGCTAGAGACCCGACAGGACGAGAGCAGTACTTC.